The TCR beta chain under discussion was sequenced for a study of monozygotic twins with inflammatory bowel disease. General study findings and limits: Comparison of concordant versus discordant twins revealed no difference in repertoire similarity, possibly due to limited power. Immunosuppressive treatments differing between patients may have added repertoire variability.

CDR1 is GTSNPN, CDR2 SVGIG, per germline (reference sequence). This CDR3 has 14 amino acids. cDNA was produced in eight separate reactions per sample. A 6-nucleotide sample barcode was carried by the UMIs, which template switching added. TCRdb re-called the 5' RACE reads and shows each CDR3 protein once, DNA omitted. The sample table includes 110,000 to 150,000 distinct CDR3 sequences. About this clonotype: Its antigen is unknown.

The sequencing sample was made of blood. The origin of this receptor is a human donor with ulcerative colitis or Crohn's disease, or a healthy co-twin of an affected twin (not recorded which). This chain links TRBV30 with TRBJ1-2; with no DNA, the TCRdb D assignment of TRBD1 cannot be verified. CDR3 sequence: CAWMWDRFQNGYTF. The entire variable domain, with the rest obtained from reference TRBV30 and TRBJ1-2, is as follows: SQTIHQWPATLVQPVGSPLSLECTVEGTSNPNLYWYRQAAGRGLQLLFYSVGIGQISSEVPQNLSASRPQDRQFILSSKKLLLSDSGFYLCAWMWDRFQNGYTFGSGTRLTVV.